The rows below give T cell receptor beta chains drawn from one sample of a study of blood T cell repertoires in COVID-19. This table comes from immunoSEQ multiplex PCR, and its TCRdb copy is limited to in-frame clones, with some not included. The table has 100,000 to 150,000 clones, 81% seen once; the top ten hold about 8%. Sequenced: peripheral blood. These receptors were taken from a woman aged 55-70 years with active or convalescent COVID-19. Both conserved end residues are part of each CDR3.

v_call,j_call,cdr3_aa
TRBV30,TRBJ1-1,CAWSVASVTEAFF
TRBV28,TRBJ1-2,CASTRDRGLDGYTF
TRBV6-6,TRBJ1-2,CASSYSGQAPYGYTF
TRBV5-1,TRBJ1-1,CASSPIPGSDEAFF
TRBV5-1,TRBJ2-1,CASSLGPGQGVEQFF
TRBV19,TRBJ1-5,CASTTVNSNQPQHF
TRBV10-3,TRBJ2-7,CAISLTSGPAEQYF
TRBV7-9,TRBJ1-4,CASSSTTGLEKLFF
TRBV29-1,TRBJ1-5,CSAKDRDQPQHF
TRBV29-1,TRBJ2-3,CSASPDGDTQYF
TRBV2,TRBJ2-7,CASSGTSGRYEQYF
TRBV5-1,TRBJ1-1,CASSPRGQGDTEAFF
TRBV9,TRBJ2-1,CASSVSGSDEQFF
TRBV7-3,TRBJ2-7,CASSLGRGSSYEQYF
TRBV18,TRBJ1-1,CASSNGVAEAFF
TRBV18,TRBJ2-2,CASSPPGGSVGELFF
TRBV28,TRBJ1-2,CASSFHRAANYGYTF
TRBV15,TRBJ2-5,CATTTPDRALETQYF
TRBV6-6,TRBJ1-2,CASTGGSYGYTF
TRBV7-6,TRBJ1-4,CASSLYRGRSFEEKLFF
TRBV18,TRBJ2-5,CASSLRTGAETQYF
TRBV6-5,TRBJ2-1,CASSQSGYNEQFF
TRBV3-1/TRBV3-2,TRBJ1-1,CASSLNPGQTEAFF
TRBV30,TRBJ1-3,CAVGPDRDTGVISGNTIYF
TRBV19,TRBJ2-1,CASSPLPGQTYNEQFF
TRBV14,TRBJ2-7,CASSPWTGSSYEQYF
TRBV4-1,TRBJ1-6,CASSQDGRTGISPLHF
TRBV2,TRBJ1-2,CASSEDLDRVVNGYTF
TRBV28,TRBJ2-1,CASSHRQGVSEQFF
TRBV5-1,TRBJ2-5,CASSLGGGPSQETQYF
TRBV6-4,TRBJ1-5,CASSWTADSNQPQHF
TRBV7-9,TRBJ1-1,CASSRPGTKNTEAFF
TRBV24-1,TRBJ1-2,CATSDPVGQGNYGYTF
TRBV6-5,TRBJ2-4,CASSPPGVDIQYF